The 17 T cell receptor beta chains below come from one sample, sequenced in a study of CD8 T cells in Susac syndrome. RNA, at about 0.5 to 1 ug, was reverse transcribed with random hexamers. TCRdb redid the calling of the immunoSEQ multiplex PCR reads with MiXCR, one entry per CDR3 protein. This sample carries a few hundred thousand distinct CDR3 sequences, 70% to 90% of them seen once, and the ten largest clones take around 0.22%. The sequenced material came from CD8+ T cells from PBMCs. Receptors originate from a human donor with multiple sclerosis.

V and J are TRBV13 and TRBJ2-5; 9 bases map to TRBD2. The CDR3 runs to 15 residues. Germline V lookup: CDR1 PRHDT, CDR2 FYEKMQ (reference sequence). Losses at the gene ends were 4 bases for V and 5 bases for J; bases not matched to a gene: 8. The CDR3 spells CASSSGTSSPETQYF. CDR3 DNA sequence: TGTGCCAGCAGCTCGGGGACTAGCAGTCCCGAGACCCAGTACTTC.

The chain combines TRBV5-1 with TRBJ2-1, with 7 positions matching TRBD1. The CDR3 covers 14 residues. Looked up from germline, CDR1 is SGHRS and CDR2 is YFSETQ. V shed 4 bases and J 4 bases; nucleotides not matched to a gene: 5. As DNA, the CDR3 is TGCGCCAGCAGCACGCGGACAGGTTACAATGAGCAGTTCTTC. Protein product: CASSTRTGYNEQFF.

The table lists this clonotype with a count of one. This rearrangement joins TRBV3-1 to TRBJ1-1; tentative D call: TRBD1 (6 bases). This CDR3 has 16 residues. The V gene lost 0 bases and the J gene lost 1 base, with 12 bases spanning the gap. The germline CDR1 and CDR2 sequences are LGHDT and YNNKEL (reference sequence). CDR3 DNA sequence: TGTGCCAGCAGCCAAGAAGAAGAGGGACAGAACACTGAAGCTTTCTTT. Protein product: CASSQEEEGQNTEAFF.

The rearrangement joins TRBV5-4 to TRBJ1-2, with 8 bases aligning to TRBD1. This CDR3 is 16 amino acids long. Germline V gene data show CDR1 as SGHNT and CDR2 as YYREEE (reference sequence). Losses at the gene ends were 2 bases for V and 8 bases for J; bases not matched to a gene: 14. CDR3 residues: CASSLWDRQNGGGYTF. The CDR3 bases are TGTGCCAGCAGCTTATGGGACAGGCAAAACGGGGGAGGCTACACCTTC.

The genes are TRBV19 and TRBJ2-6; TRBD2 is a possible D gene (5 bases). Trimming took 8 bases from V and 0 from J, leaving 17 bases between them. Germline lookup yields CDR1 LNHDA and CDR2 SQIVND (reference sequence). The CDR3 is 17 residues long. The CDR3 DNA follows: TGTGCCAGTGGGTTACTAGAAGACCTCTCTGGGGCCAACGTCCTGACTTTC. It yields the protein CASGLLEDLSGANVLTF.

This rearrangement joins TRBV19 to TRBJ2-3; D is perhaps TRBD1 or TRBD2 (6 bases each). The germline V gene has CDR1 LNHDA and CDR2 SQIVND (reference sequence). The CDR3 extends over 16 amino acids. V was cut by 7 bases and J by 3 bases, with 20 bases left in between. CDR3 residues: CASIMPTGRWTDTQYF. CDR3 nucleotides: TGTGCCAGTATTATGCCCACAGGGAGGTGGACAGATACGCAGTATTTT.

This rearrangement joins TRBV11-2 to TRBJ1-4; 7 bases line up with TRBD1. V trimming: 9 bases; J trimming: 5 bases; junction bases outside the gene matches: 6. The CDR3 runs to 13 residues. CDR1 and CDR2 from the germline V gene are SGHAT and FQNNGV. The CDR3: CASETGPNEKLFF. The CDR3 DNA sequence: TGTGCCAGTGAGACAGGGCCGAATGAAAAACTGTTTTTT.

This clonotype was seen just once. The chain couples TRBV25-1 to TRBJ2-7, with D perhaps given as TRBD1 or TRBD2 (5 bases each). V lost 5 bases, J lost 3 bases, and 14 bases lay in between. Germline V gene data show CDR1 as MGHDK and CDR2 as SYGVNS. The CDR3 runs 14 residues. CDR3 protein: CASSPRDGFYEQYF. CDR3 DNA: TGTGCCAGCAGTCCCCGGGACGGATTCTACGAGCAGTACTTC.

J is TRBJ2-7 and V is TRBV20-1, with 10 nucleotides matching TRBD1. Germline V gene lookup returns CDR1 DFQATT and CDR2 SNEGSKA (reference sequence). The CDR3 totals 16 residues. With 1 base clipped from V and 0 bases from J, the junction kept 6 bases outside the gene matches. In DNA, the CDR3 is TGCAGTGCTAGAGCCGCCGGGACAGGGGTCTCCTACGAGCAGTACTTC. Translating gives CSARAAGTGVSYEQYF.

The chain employs TRBV28 and TRBJ1-3; D is unclear. Germline values: CDR1 MDHEN, CDR2 SYDVKM. The CDR3 runs 14 residues. The V end was cut by 3 bases, the J end by 1 base, with 7 bases between. The CDR3 protein is CASSLHVSGNTIYF. The CDR3 DNA follows: TGTGCCAGCAGTTTGCATGTGTCTGGAAACACCATATATTTT.

This rearrangement joins TRBV24-1 to TRBJ2-3, with 10 positions matching TRBD1. The CDR3 contains 16 residues. Germline V gene sequence: CDR1 KGHDR, CDR2 SFDVKD. With 3 bases clipped from V and 1 base from J, the junction kept 3 bases outside the gene matches. CDR3 sequence reads: CATSDLGTGGTDTQYF. CDR3 DNA sequence: TGTGCCACCAGTGATCTGGGGACAGGGGGCACAGATACGCAGTATTTT.

V and J are TRBV13 and TRBJ1-5; no definite D call. Germline V lookup: CDR1 PRHDT, CDR2 FYEKMQ (reference sequence). Trimming removed 5 bases at V and 2 bases at J, with 16 bases between. The CDR3 covers 16 residues. The CDR3 loop is CASSRGAPTGNQPQHF. The CDR3 DNA reads TGTGCCAGCAGCCGCGGCGCCCCAACGGGCAATCAGCCCCAGCATTTT. Full variable domain (missing parts from reference TRBV13 and TRBJ1-5): AAGVIQSPRHLIKEKRETATLKCYPIPRHDTVYWYQQGPGQDPQFLISFYEKMQSDKGSIPDRFSAQQFSDYHSELNMSSLELGDSALYFCASSRGAPTGNQPQHFGDGTRLSIL.

This clonotype came up once. V and J are TRBV4-3 and TRBJ2-7; TRBD2 is a possible D gene (5 bases). This CDR3 contains 15 residues. Germline V gives CDR1 LGHNA, CDR2 YSLEER. V was shortened by 0 bases and J by 2 bases, with 11 bases between the two germline ends. In DNA, the CDR3 is TGCGCCAGCAGCCAAGAGAGTGGGGAGACCTACGAGCAGTACTTC. Its protein product is CASSQESGETYEQYF.

The chain couples TRBV28 to TRBJ2-1; TRBD1 is a possible D gene (8 bases). The CDR3 length is 21 residues. In germline, CDR1 is MDHEN, CDR2 SYDVKM. V was shortened by 1 base and J by 7 bases, with 32 bases between the two germline ends. The CDR3 DNA reads TGTGCCAGCAGTTTATCGGTAGGCAGGGGGCCGTCTGTGCGGGAGCGGAATGAGCAGTTCTTC. Its translation is CASSLSVGRGPSVRERNEQFF.

This chain uses TRBV19 with TRBJ2-1; TRBD2 matches 11 bases. With V trimmed by 11 bases and J by 7 bases, 10 bases remained unmatched. This CDR3 has 14 residues. Germline CDR1 LNHDA, CDR2 SQIVND (reference sequence). Here the CDR3 DNA reads TGTGCCTCTAGCACGGGACTAGCGGTAAATGAGCAGTTCTTC. Translation gives CASSTGLAVNEQFF. Together with reference TRBV19 and TRBJ2-1, the CDR3 gives the full variable domain: DGGITQSPKYLFRKEGQNVTLSCEQNLNHDAMYWYRQDPGQGLRLIYYSQIVNDFQKGDIAEGYSVSREKKESFPLTVTSAQKNPTAFYLCASSTGLAVNEQFFGPGTRLTVL.

The chain combines TRBV19 with TRBJ2-1; 9 bases are a match to TRBD1. The junction had 8 bases not matched to a gene; V was cut back by 3 bases and J by 8 bases. There are 15 residues in the CDR3. CDR1 and CDR2 (germline): LNHDA, SQIVND (reference sequence). The CDR3 DNA reads TGTGCCAGTAGTATTTGGACAGGGGTGTGGGATGAGCAGTTCTTC. The encoded protein is CASSIWTGVWDEQFF.

The rearrangement joins TRBV27 to TRBJ2-2; 8 positions match TRBD2. V shed 6 bases, J shed 7 bases, and the junction held 7 bases outside the gene matches. Germline V gene sequence: CDR1 MNHEY, CDR2 SMNVEV (reference sequence). CDR3 length equals 14 residues. The CDR3 here is CASRWAGGHGELFF. The DNA of the CDR3 is TGTGCCAGCAGGTGGGCGGGAGGCCACGGGGAGCTGTTTTTT.